Listed here is a single TCR beta chain. The antigen is undetermined. The V gene's germline CDR1 is MGHDK and CDR2 SYGVNS. CDR3 size: 18 residues. The V end lost 2 bases, the J end lost 4 bases, and 20 bases lay between the germline ends. Produced via immunoSEQ multiplex PCR; TCRdb's table is partial and in-frame only. The sample records some 1 million clones, around 75% being singletons. The data were taken from a study of shared clonotypes between healthy human individuals. Overall study results and limits: Clonotype sharing across a few donors was observed for about 5.5% of naive CD4 clonotypes. Few donors limited the genetic and exposure-history diversity represented.

Sequenced sample: memory CD4+ T cells sorted from blood. As to subset: CD45RA-negative fraction. This TCR was recovered from a man aged 18 to 29 in good health. V gene TRBV25-1 combines with J gene TRBJ2-2, with D possibly being TRBD2 (6 bases). The DNA of the CDR3 is TGTGCCAGCAGTGAAAGTTTAGGAGGGGCTAGGAGCACCGGGGAGCTGTTTTTT. The encoded protein is CASSESLGGARSTGELFF.